This T cell receptor beta chain was observed in a study of cytomegalovirus exposure and HLA in healthy donors. Overall study: According to later analysis, the same platform produced the roughly 110 validation and around 730 first-cohort repertoires.

Study-level results: Cytomegalovirus-associated TCR beta chains were listed, numbering around 150. Most TCRs appeared rarely, but some public TCRs recurred in many donors. One later analysis, an examination of the 120 or so validation repertoires, found that first-cohort TCR clusters tended to co-occur in them.

The method was immunoSEQ multiplex PCR; TCRdb's version includes in-frame clones alone and lacks a portion of them. The sample records some 250,000 clones, around 85% being singletons. This CDR3 contains 13 residues. Germline-derived CDR1 and CDR2 are SGHRS and YFSETQ. V dropped 0 bases and J dropped 16 bases, with 17 bases sitting between them. Concerning this clone itself: What it binds is not known.

Sample: PBMCs. The chain carries TRBV5-1 and TRBJ2-4, with D possibly being TRBD2 (6 bases). This sequence originates from a woman in her twenties or thirties in good health and CMV-seropositive. CDR3 sequence (DNA): TGCGCCAGCAGCTTGGAGGCTAGCGCGACGCCTTACTTC. Residues: CASSLEASATPYF.